These 31 T cell receptor beta chains were all obtained from the same sample, sequenced in a study of shared clonotypes between healthy human individuals. Clones were sequenced by immunoSEQ multiplex PCR, and TCRdb holds only the in-frame ones, with some missing. This sample carries roughly 2.2 million clones, 85% to 95% of them seen once, and the ten largest clones take around 0.4%. The material sequenced was naive CD4+ T cells from PBMCs. As to subset: CD45RA+ positively selected. These TCRs come from a man aged 18 to 30 in good health. Some clones in this sample may be carry-over from other donors' samples.

The V call is TRBV9, the J call TRBJ1-1, with D possibly TRBD1 on 6 matching bases. The CDR3 covers 14 residues. V dropped 4 bases and J dropped 4 bases, with 14 bases sitting between them. Germline V gives CDR1 SGDLS, CDR2 YYNGEE. The CDR3 loop is CASSPQGGGTEAFF. Written as DNA, the CDR3 is TGTGCCAGCAGCCCGCAAGGGGGGGGCACTGAAGCTTTCTTT.

This chain links TRBV7-2 with TRBJ1-1; D is ambiguous. V lost 1 base and J lost 11, with 8 bases in between. The CDR3 has 11 residues. The germline V gene has CDR1 SGHTA and CDR2 FQGNSA. CDR3 sequence (DNA): TGTGCCAGCAGCTTAGACGTTGGGGCTTTCTTT. Its protein product is CASSLDVGAFF.

This clone occurred once. The chain uses TRBV9 and TRBJ2-1; TRBD2 matches at 7 bases. The J segment lost 0 bases and the V segment lost 0 bases, leaving 3 bases of the junction unmatched. This CDR3 is 16 amino acids long. CDR1 is SGDLS and CDR2 is YYNGEE in the germline V gene. CDR3 residues: CASSVEGGSSYNEQFF. The CDR3 DNA is TGTGCCAGCAGCGTAGAGGGAGGGAGCTCCTACAATGAGCAGTTCTTC.

The chain uses TRBV28 and TRBJ2-5; TRBD2 agrees at 7 bases. This CDR3 spans 14 amino acids. Germline V CDR1 and CDR2: MDHEN, SYDVKM. The V gene end was trimmed by 2 bases and the J gene end by 5 bases; junction bases not matched to a gene: 5. This CDR3 reads CASSLIAGGETQYF. The CDR3 region has the DNA TGTGCCAGCAGTTTAATTGCCGGGGGGGAGACCCAGTACTTC.

V usage is TRBV5-1 and J usage is TRBJ2-7; 9 nucleotides line up with TRBD1. There are 12 residues in the CDR3. V lost 0 bases, J lost 12 bases, and 4 bases stayed unmatched. Germline V lookup: CDR1 SGHRS, CDR2 YFSETQ. In DNA form, the CDR3 reads TGCGCCAGCAGCTTGGGTACAGGGGGCTGGTACTTC. Amino acid sequence: CASSLGTGGWYF.

V is TRBV5-1 and J is TRBJ2-1; 11 bases are shared with TRBD2. There are 17 residues in the CDR3. Germline CDR1 is SGHRS and CDR2 is YFSETQ. The junction had 6 bases not matched to a gene; V was cut back by 0 bases and J by 4 bases. This CDR3 is CASSLGLTSGGYNEQFF. The CDR3 DNA sequence: TGCGCCAGCAGCTTGGGCTTAACTAGCGGGGGTTACAATGAGCAGTTCTTC.

V gene TRBV5-4 combines with J gene TRBJ2-7; 8 nucleotides agree with TRBD1. In germline, CDR1 is SGHNT, CDR2 YYREEE (reference sequence). The CDR3 is made up of 14 amino acids. V shed 4 bases, J shed 5 bases, and the junction held 8 bases outside the gene matches. This chain's CDR3 is CASSPNPQGDEQYF. CDR3 DNA sequence: TGTGCCAGCAGCCCAAATCCACAGGGGGACGAGCAGTACTTC.

The CDR3 sequence: CASSGRGGQTQPQHF. The CDR3 nucleotides are TGTGCCAGCAGTGGGAGGGGGGGACAGACTCAGCCCCAGCATTTT. The chain joins TRBV2 to TRBJ1-5, with 7 bases fitting TRBD1. Germline-derived CDR1 and CDR2 are SNHLY and FYNNEI. With V trimmed by 4 bases and J by 6 bases, 9 bases remained unmatched. This CDR3 region has 15 residues.

The chain couples TRBV28 to TRBJ1-2, with D maybe TRBD1 (5 bases). This CDR3 spans 13 amino acids. The V end was cut by 6 bases, the J end by 7 bases, with 15 bases between. Germline CDR1 reads MDHEN; CDR2 reads SYDVKM. The CDR3 region has the DNA TGTGCCAGCAGCACCGGGACGAATCCTGGCTACACCTTC. Its protein is CASSTGTNPGYTF.

The J gene is TRBJ2-1, the V gene TRBV6-1, with TRBD2 identical over 10 bases. Per the germline V gene, CDR1 is MNHNS and CDR2 is SASEGT. Trimming at V came to 2 bases and at J to 0 bases, leaving 10 bases not matched to a gene. This CDR3 contains 19 residues. CDR3 nucleotides: TGTGCCAGCAGTGAAAGGTTAGCGGGAGGCCTGAGCTCCTACAATGAGCAGTTCTTC. Translation: CASSERLAGGLSSYNEQFF.

The CDR3 bases are TGCGCCAGCAGCTTATTGAGGGGATCGGACACTGAAGCTTTCTTT. It codes for CASSLLRGSDTEAFF. The V call is TRBV5-1, the J call TRBJ1-1; TRBD1 is a possible D gene (5 bases). The CDR3 loop spans 15 amino acids. V was clipped by 2 bases and J by 3 bases, with 14 bases between them. Germline CDR1 is SGHRS and CDR2 is YFSETQ.

V usage is TRBV6-5 and J usage is TRBJ2-5; 9 bases match TRBD1. V shed 0 bases, J shed 4 bases, and the junction held 3 bases outside the gene matches. The CDR3 has 15 amino acids. Germline assignment: CDR1 MNHEY and CDR2 SVGAGI. CDR3 nucleotide sequence: TGTGCCAGCAGTTACTCGGGGACAGGGACAGAGACCCAGTACTTC. This encodes CASSYSGTGTETQYF.

The chain employs TRBV5-1 and TRBJ1-2; 8 nucleotides agree with TRBD1. The CDR3 sequence is 15 residues long. Per the germline V gene, CDR1 is SGHRS and CDR2 is YFSETQ. V lost 1 base to trimming and J lost 4 bases; unmatched junction nucleotides: 6. The CDR3 loop is CASSLRDGTGYGYTF. The CDR3 nucleotides read TGCGCCAGCAGCTTGAGAGACGGGACAGGCTATGGCTACACCTTC.

V gene TRBV4-1 combines with J gene TRBJ1-2, with no clear D. The germline gives CDR1 MGHRA, CDR2 YSYEKL. The length of the CDR3 is 15 residues. The V and J ends lost 1 base and 1 base respectively, with 10 bases between them. For the CDR3, the DNA is TGCGCCAGCAGCCAAGTCGTACATAATAACTATGGCTACACCTTC. Its protein is CASSQVVHNNYGYTF.

The gene calls are TRBV5-1 and TRBJ2-1; D gene uncertain. The CDR3 loop spans 14 amino acids. Trimming removed 3 bases from V and 5 bases from J, with 12 bases in between. CDR1 SGHRS and CDR2 YFSETQ come from the germline V gene. The CDR3: CASSSDEVDNEQFF. For the CDR3, the DNA is TGCGCCAGCAGCTCAGATGAGGTCGACAATGAGCAGTTCTTC.

This chain uses TRBV4-1 with TRBJ2-3; possible D gene TRBD2, 6 bases. This CDR3 has 15 residues. Germline loops: CDR1 MGHRA, CDR2 YSYEKL. Trimming took 0 bases from V and 8 from J, leaving 15 bases between them. The CDR3 coding sequence is TGCGCCAGCAGCCAAGATGGGGGGTCCCACATTACGCAGTATTTT. Translating it yields CASSQDGGSHITQYF.

The chain joins TRBV29-1 to TRBJ2-7; D remains ambiguous. The germline CDR1 and CDR2 sequences are SQVTM and ANQGSEA. The CDR3 runs to 13 residues. Trimming pared 6 bases from V and 2 bases from J, leaving 14 bases between. The CDR3 DNA sequence: TGCAGCGTCGAACTGAGGAATACCTACGAGCAGTACTTC. Encoded protein: CSVELRNTYEQYF.

The chain recombines TRBV30 with TRBJ1-2; TRBD1 matches 9 bases. The J segment lost 3 bases and the V segment lost 1 base, leaving 3 bases of the junction unmatched. The CDR3 spans 14 residues. Germline CDR1 GTSNPN, CDR2 SVGIG (reference sequence). This chain's CDR3 is CAWSAQGAHYGYTF. The CDR3 region has the DNA TGTGCCTGGAGTGCACAGGGGGCTCACTATGGCTACACCTTC.

The chain links TRBV5-1 to TRBJ2-6; D remains unclear. Trimming removed 1 base from V and 2 bases from J, with 16 bases in between. Per germline, CDR1 SGHRS and CDR2 YFSETQ. This CDR3 spans 18 amino acids. The CDR3 region has the DNA TGCGCCAGCAGCTTGATGGTCTTAGCCCGGACTGGGGCCAACGTCCTGACTTTC. This translates into CASSLMVLARTGANVLTF.

The chain combines TRBV28 with TRBJ1-1; D perhaps matches TRBD1 (6 bases). CDR3 size: 15 residues. CDR1 and CDR2 (germline): MDHEN, SYDVKM. Trimming pared 6 bases from V and 1 base from J, leaving 15 bases between. This CDR3 reads CASRTRGGPNTEAFF. The CDR3, as DNA: TGTGCCAGCAGGACGCGGGGGGGGCCGAACACTGAAGCTTTCTTT.

The rearrangement joins TRBV7-2 to TRBJ2-7; D possibly corresponds to TRBD2 (7 bases). CDR1 and CDR2 (germline): SGHTA, FQGNSA. V lost 2 bases, J lost 5 bases, and 22 bases lay in between. The CDR3 sequence is 17 residues long. The CDR3 sequence: CASSLIPTGGRRNEQYF. Here the CDR3 DNA reads TGTGCCAGCAGCTTAATCCCCACGGGGGGCAGGAGAAACGAGCAGTACTTC.

The chain links TRBV6-5 to TRBJ2-1; D possibly uses TRBD1 or TRBD2 (5 bases each). V gave up 2 bases and J gave up 7 bases, with 12 bases separating them. CDR3 length: 14 residues. Per the germline V gene, CDR1 is MNHEY and CDR2 is SVGAGI. CDR3 sequence: CASSYTGRRNEQFF. The CDR3 DNA reads TGTGCCAGCAGTTACACGGGACGGAGGAATGAGCAGTTCTTC.

With respect to this clone: This CDR3 is missing its conserved last phenylalanine or tryptophan, likely due to a read error. No DNA is shown, since the ends of the CDR3 on it are uncertain; the CDR3 is the one TCRdb lists. This sequence joins TRBV10-2 and TRBJ2-7. Inclusive of both ends, the CDR3 amounts to 8 amino acids. Germline V CDR1 and CDR2: WSHSY, SAAADI. This chain's CDR3 is CASSVGQA.

Concerning this clone: Other DNA sequences in this specimen translate into the identical CDR3. The chain employs TRBV6-4 and TRBJ2-6; maybe TRBD2 (5 bases). CDR1 is MRHNA and CDR2 is SNTAGT in the germline V gene. Deletions cut 8 bases from V and 0 bases from J, with 5 bases between. This CDR3 contains 13 residues. CDR3 DNA sequence: TGTGCCAGCCGGGACTCTGGGGCCAACGTCCTGACTTTC. It codes for CASRDSGANVLTF.

This clone has more than one count but fewer than ten. This chain links TRBV30 with TRBJ2-5, with D unresolved. V dropped 0 bases and J dropped 1 base, with 6 bases sitting between them. CDR1 is GTSNPN, CDR2 SVGIG, per germline (reference sequence). The CDR3 totals 13 residues. CDR3: CAWSVGVQETQYF. The DNA of the CDR3 is TGTGCCTGGAGTGTAGGAGTCCAAGAGACCCAGTACTTC.

The chain combines TRBV19 with TRBJ1-3; TRBD1 agrees at 7 bases. The V segment lost 5 bases and the J segment 0 bases; nucleotides outside the gene matches: 7. The CDR3 length is 16 residues. CDR1 is LNHDA and CDR2 is SQIVND in the germline V gene (reference sequence). CDR3 loop: CASSGGDRLSGNTIYF. Here the CDR3 DNA reads TGTGCCAGTAGTGGTGGGGACAGACTCTCTGGAAACACCATATATTTT.

This chain links TRBV28 with TRBJ2-7; 14 positions match TRBD2. CDR3 length: 14 residues. Looked up from germline, CDR1 is MDHEN and CDR2 is SYDVKM. The trim removed 6 bases at V and 4 bases at J, leaving 2 bases unmatched. In DNA form, the CDR3 reads TGTGCCAGCAGAGGACTAGCGGGAGGTTACGAGCAGTACTTC. This encodes CASRGLAGGYEQYF.

This chain uses TRBV9 with TRBJ1-3, with D possibly being TRBD1 (5 bases). Germline assignment: CDR1 SGDLS and CDR2 YYNGEE. The CDR3 is made up of 17 amino acids. The V end was cut by 0 bases, the J end by 0 bases, with 13 bases between. CDR3 loop: CASSVAGGGSSGNTIYF. The DNA of the CDR3 is TGTGCCAGCAGCGTAGCTGGGGGAGGGAGCTCTGGAAACACCATATATTTT.

About this clone: The identical CDR3 is also encoded by other nucleotide sequences in the sample. The gene calls are TRBV5-1 and TRBJ2-5; maybe TRBD1 (6 bases). Looked up from germline, CDR1 is SGHRS and CDR2 is YFSETQ. Trimming took 4 bases from V and 5 from J, leaving 12 bases between them. The CDR3 is made up of 13 amino acids. This CDR3 reads CASSRGQGETQYF. The CDR3 DNA reads as TGCGCCAGCAGCCGGGGCCAGGGGGAGACCCAGTACTTC.

The chain is built from TRBV7-3 and TRBJ2-3, with D possibly being TRBD1 or TRBD2 (6 bases each). The germline CDR1 and CDR2 sequences are SGHTA and FQGTGA. CDR3 length equals 14 residues. Trimming left V 3 bases short and J 2 bases short, with 9 bases between. CDR3 in amino acids: CASSLGGPTDTQYF. The DNA for the CDR3 is TGTGCCAGCAGCTTGGGGGGCCCCACAGATACGCAGTATTTT.

The genes are TRBV20-1 and TRBJ2-1, with D unclear. The CDR3 is made up of 10 amino acids. The V end was cut by 6 bases, the J end by 13 bases, with 13 bases between. The germline gives CDR1 DFQATT, CDR2 SNEGSKA (reference sequence). The CDR3 DNA is TGCAGTGCCCTGGTACCGCCACAGTTCTTC. Amino acids: CSALVPPQFF.